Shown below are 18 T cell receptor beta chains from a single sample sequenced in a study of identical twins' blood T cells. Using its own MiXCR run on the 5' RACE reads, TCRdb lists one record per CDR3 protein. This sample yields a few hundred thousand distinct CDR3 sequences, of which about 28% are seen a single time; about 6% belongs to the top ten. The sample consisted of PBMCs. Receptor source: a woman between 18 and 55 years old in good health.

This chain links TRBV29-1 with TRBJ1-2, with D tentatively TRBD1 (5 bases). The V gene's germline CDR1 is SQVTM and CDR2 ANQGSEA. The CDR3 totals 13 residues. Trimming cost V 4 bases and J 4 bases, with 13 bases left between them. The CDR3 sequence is CSVVSGLGYGYTF. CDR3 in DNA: TGCAGCGTTGTTTCGGGGCTTGGCTATGGCTACACCTTC.

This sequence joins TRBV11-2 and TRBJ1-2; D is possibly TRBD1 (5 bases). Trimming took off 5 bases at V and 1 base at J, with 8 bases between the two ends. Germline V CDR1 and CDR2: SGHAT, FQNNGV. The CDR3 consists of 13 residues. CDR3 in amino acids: CASSKTDNYGYTF. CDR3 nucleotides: TGTGCCAGCAGCAAGACAGATAACTATGGCTACACCTTC.

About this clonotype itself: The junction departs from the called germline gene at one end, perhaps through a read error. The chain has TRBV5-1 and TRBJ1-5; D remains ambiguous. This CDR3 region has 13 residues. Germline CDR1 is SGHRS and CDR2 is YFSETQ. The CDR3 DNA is TGCGCCTGCAGCTTGGCTCCGAATCAGCCCCAGCATTTT. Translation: CACSLAPNQPQHF.

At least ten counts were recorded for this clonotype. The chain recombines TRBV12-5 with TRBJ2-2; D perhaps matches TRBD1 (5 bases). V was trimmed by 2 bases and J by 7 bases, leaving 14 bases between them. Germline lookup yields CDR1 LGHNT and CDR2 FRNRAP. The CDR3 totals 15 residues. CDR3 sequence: CASGLMTVRHGELFF. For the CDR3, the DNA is TGTGCTAGTGGTTTGATGACAGTCCGACACGGGGAGCTGTTTTTT.

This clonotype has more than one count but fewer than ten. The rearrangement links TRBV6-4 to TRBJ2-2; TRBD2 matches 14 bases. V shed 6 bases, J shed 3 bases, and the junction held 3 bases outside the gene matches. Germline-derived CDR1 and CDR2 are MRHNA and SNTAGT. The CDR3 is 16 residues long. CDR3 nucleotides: TGTGCCAGCAGCAGACTAGCGGGAGGGTACACCGGGGAGCTGTTTTTT. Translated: CASSRLAGGYTGELFF.

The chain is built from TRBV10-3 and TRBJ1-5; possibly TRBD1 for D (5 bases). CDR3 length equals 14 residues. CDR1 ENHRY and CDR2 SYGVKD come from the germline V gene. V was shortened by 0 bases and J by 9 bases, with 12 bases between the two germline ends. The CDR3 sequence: CAISESQVQPPQHF. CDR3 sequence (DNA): TGTGCCATCAGTGAGTCACAGGTTCAACCGCCCCAGCATTTT.

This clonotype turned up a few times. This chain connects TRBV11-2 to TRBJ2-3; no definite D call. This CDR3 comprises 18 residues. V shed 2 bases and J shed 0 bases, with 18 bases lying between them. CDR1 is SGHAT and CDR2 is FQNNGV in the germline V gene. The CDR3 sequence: CASSLKAWSHSSTDTQYF. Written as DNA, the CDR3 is TGTGCCAGCAGCTTAAAGGCCTGGTCTCACTCTAGCACAGATACGCAGTATTTT.

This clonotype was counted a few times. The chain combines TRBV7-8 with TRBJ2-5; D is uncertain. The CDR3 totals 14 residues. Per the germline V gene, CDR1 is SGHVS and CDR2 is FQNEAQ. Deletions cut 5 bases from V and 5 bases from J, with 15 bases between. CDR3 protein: CASSAQRVAETQYF. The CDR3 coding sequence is TGTGCCAGCAGCGCCCAACGTGTTGCGGAGACCCAGTACTTC.

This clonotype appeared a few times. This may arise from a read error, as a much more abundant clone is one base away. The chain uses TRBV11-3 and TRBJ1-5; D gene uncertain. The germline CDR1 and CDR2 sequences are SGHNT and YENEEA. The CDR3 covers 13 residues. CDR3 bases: TGTGCCAGCGGCTTAAATAGCAATCAGCCCCAGCATTTT. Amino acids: CASGLNSNQPQHF.

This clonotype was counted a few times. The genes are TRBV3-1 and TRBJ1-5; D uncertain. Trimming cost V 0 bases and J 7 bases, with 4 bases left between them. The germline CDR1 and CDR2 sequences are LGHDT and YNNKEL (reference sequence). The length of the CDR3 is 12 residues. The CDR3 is CASSQDTQPQHF. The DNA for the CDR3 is TGTGCCAGCAGCCAAGATACGCAGCCCCAGCATTTT.

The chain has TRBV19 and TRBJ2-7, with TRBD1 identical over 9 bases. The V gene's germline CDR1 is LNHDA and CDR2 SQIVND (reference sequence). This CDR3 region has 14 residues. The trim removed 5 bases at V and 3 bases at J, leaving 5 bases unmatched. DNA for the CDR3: TGTGCCAGTAGTTTCGGGACAGGGATCTACGAGCAGTACTTC. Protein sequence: CASSFGTGIYEQYF.

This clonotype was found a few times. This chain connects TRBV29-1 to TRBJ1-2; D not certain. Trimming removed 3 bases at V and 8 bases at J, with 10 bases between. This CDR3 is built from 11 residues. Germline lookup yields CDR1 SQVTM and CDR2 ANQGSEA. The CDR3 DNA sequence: TGCAGCGTTGAGAGCTCGGCAGGCTACACCTTC. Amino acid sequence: CSVESSAGYTF. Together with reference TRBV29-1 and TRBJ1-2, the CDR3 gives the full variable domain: SAVISQKPSRDICQRGTSLTIQCQVDSQVTMMFWYRQQPGQSLTLIATANQGSEATYESGFVIDKFPISRPNLTFSTLTVSNMSPEDSSIYLCSVESSAGYTFGSGTRLTVV.

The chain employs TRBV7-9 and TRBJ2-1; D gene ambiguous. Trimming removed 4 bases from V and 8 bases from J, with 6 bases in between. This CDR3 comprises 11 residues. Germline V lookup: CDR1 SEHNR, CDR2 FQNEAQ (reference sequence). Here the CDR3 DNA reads TGTGCCAGCAGCTCGCCGGATGAGCAGTTCTTC. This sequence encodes CASSSPDEQFF.

CDR3 DNA: TGTGCCAGTAGTATAGGAGGTGGCTACACCTTC. Translation: CASSIGGGYTF. This chain links TRBV19 with TRBJ1-2; no clear D gene. Trimming cost V 1 base and J 7 bases, with 4 bases left between them. The germline V gene has CDR1 LNHDA and CDR2 SQIVND (reference sequence). This CDR3 has 11 residues.

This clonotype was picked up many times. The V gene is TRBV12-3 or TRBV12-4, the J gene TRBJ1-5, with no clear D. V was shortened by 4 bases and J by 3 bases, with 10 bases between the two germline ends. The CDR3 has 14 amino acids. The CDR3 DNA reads TGTGCCAGCAGTTCCCGAGGGTACAATCAGCCCCAGCATTTT. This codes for CASSSRGYNQPQHF.

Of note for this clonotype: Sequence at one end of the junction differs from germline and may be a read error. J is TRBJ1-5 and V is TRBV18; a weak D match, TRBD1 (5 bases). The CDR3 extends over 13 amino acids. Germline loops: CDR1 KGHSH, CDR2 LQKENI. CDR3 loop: CSSSPQRGQPQHF. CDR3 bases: TGTTCCAGCTCACCACAGAGGGGTCAGCCCCAGCATTTT. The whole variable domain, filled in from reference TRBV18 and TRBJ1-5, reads NAGVMQNPRHLVRRRGQEARLRCSPMKGHSHVYWYRQLPEEGLKFMVYLQKENIIDESGMPKERFSAEFPKEGPSILRIQQVVRGDSAAYFCSSSPQRGQPQHFGDGTRLSIL.

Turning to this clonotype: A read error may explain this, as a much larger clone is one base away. CDR3 in amino acids: CSARQANYGYTF. As DNA, the CDR3 is TGCAGTGCTAGACAGGCGAACTATGGCTACACCTTC. This chain connects TRBV20-1 to TRBJ1-2; D is ambiguous. CDR3 length equals 12 residues. V gave up 2 bases and J gave up 2 bases, with 6 bases separating them. Per the germline V gene, CDR1 is DFQATT and CDR2 is SNEGSKA (reference sequence).

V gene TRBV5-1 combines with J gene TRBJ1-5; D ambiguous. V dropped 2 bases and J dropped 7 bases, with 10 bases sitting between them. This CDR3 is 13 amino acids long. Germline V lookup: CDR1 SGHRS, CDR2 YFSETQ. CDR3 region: CASSFEGYQPQHF. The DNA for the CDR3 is TGCGCCAGCAGCTTCGAAGGGTACCAGCCCCAGCATTTT.